The 32 T cell receptor beta chains listed next were all sequenced from one sample in a study of shared clonotypes between healthy human individuals. As defined, naive CD8 cells were CD45RO-negative and positively selected for CCR7, with terminally differentiated effector memory CD45RA+ cells excluded. Only in-frame clones appear in the TCRdb table, and some are missing; sequencing was by immunoSEQ multiplex PCR. The repertoire holds 2 million to 2.5 million clones, with around 93% as singletons. Sequenced input: naive CD8+ T cells from PBMCs. The receptors derive from a young man in good health. Some clones in this sample may be carry-over from other donors' samples.

Details on this clone: The junction differs from germline at one of its ends, possibly a read error. The chain carries TRBV7-2 and TRBJ2-5; TRBD2 aligns across 12 bases. The CDR3 is made up of 16 amino acids. Per the germline V gene, CDR1 is SGHTA and CDR2 is FQGNSA. CDR3 DNA sequence: TGTGCCAGCAGATTAGGGACTAGCGGGCCTCAAGAGACCCAGTACTTC. Its protein is CASRLGTSGPQETQYF.

J is TRBJ1-4 and V is TRBV27; no definite D call. The germline V gene encodes CDR1 MNHEY and CDR2 SMNVEV (reference sequence). Trimming stripped 7 bases from V and 3 bases from J, with 15 bases between. The CDR3 sequence is 15 residues long. The CDR3 DNA sequence: TGTGCCAGCAATCCGGGCCCCGGGGCTAATGAAAAACTGTTTTTT. Its protein is CASNPGPGANEKLFF. Full variable domain (remainder filled in from reference TRBV27 and TRBJ1-4): EAQVTQNPRYLITVTGKKLTVTCSQNMNHEYMSWYRQDPGLGLRQIYYSMNVEVTDKGDVPEGYKVSRKEKRNFPLILESPSPNQTSLYFCASNPGPGANEKLFFGSGTQLSVL.

V usage is TRBV7-9 and J usage is TRBJ2-5; D remains unclear. Deletions cut 4 bases from V and 5 bases from J, with 8 bases between. In germline, CDR1 is SEHNR, CDR2 FQNEAQ (reference sequence). This CDR3 is built from 12 residues. DNA for the CDR3: TGTGCCAGCAGCTCCCAGATTGAGACCCAGTACTTC. This translates into CASSSQIETQYF.

This chain uses TRBV4-1 with TRBJ1-3; TRBD1 is a possible D gene (5 bases). CDR3 length: 15 amino acids. Trimming removed 1 base from V and 7 bases from J, with 14 bases in between. The germline CDR1 and CDR2 sequences are MGHRA and YSYEKL. The CDR3 region is CASSQGGGLGNTIYF. CDR3 DNA sequence: TGCGCCAGCAGCCAAGGTGGGGGATTAGGGAACACCATATATTTT.

V gene TRBV5-4 combines with J gene TRBJ1-1; the D gene is possibly TRBD1 (5 bases). Trimming shortened V by 9 bases and J by 1 base, and 16 bases separated the two germline ends. The CDR3 is 14 residues long. The germline V gene has CDR1 SGHNT and CDR2 YYREEE (reference sequence). CDR3 sequence reads: CATRGYTGNTEAFF. CDR3 nucleotide sequence: TGTGCCACCCGGGGGTATACTGGGAACACTGAAGCTTTCTTT.

The genes are TRBV11-2 and TRBJ1-1; a weak D match, TRBD1 (5 bases). The V and J ends lost 4 bases and 4 bases respectively, with 13 bases between them. Germline lookup yields CDR1 SGHAT and CDR2 FQNNGV. The CDR3 spans 14 residues. The CDR3 DNA reads as TGTGCCAGCAGCTCGCTGGACGGGGCCACTGAAGCTTTCTTT. Protein sequence: CASSSLDGATEAFF.

The V and J genes are TRBV6-1 and TRBJ2-7, with D tentatively TRBD1 (5 bases). The V end was cut by 6 bases, the J end by 0 bases, with 12 bases between. From germline, CDR1 is MNHNS and CDR2 SASEGT. The CDR3 has 14 amino acids. The DNA of the CDR3 is TGTGCCAGCAGACACAGGAGCAGCTCCTACGAGCAGTACTTC. Translating gives CASRHRSSSYEQYF.

A single count supports this clone. The V gene is TRBV9, the J gene TRBJ2-2; TRBD1 matches at 8 bases. The CDR3 consists of 17 residues. With 2 bases clipped from V and 3 bases from J, the junction kept 9 bases outside the gene matches. Germline loops: CDR1 SGDLS, CDR2 YYNGEE. This CDR3 reads CASSVPLGQGDTGELFF. CDR3 nucleotide sequence: TGTGCCAGCAGCGTCCCCCTAGGACAGGGTGACACCGGGGAGCTGTTTTTT.

The V gene is TRBV13, the J gene TRBJ2-5, with 14 bases aligning to TRBD2. V was clipped by 0 bases and J by 5 bases; unmatched bases: 11. CDR1 is PRHDT and CDR2 is FYEKMQ in the germline V gene (reference sequence). The CDR3 is made up of 19 amino acids. The CDR3 coding sequence is TGTGCCAGCAGCTTAGGAGGGACTAGCGGGAGTTTTTTATCGGAGACCCAGTACTTC. Amino acid sequence: CASSLGGTSGSFLSETQYF.

The chain links TRBV7-9 to TRBJ2-1; a weak D match, TRBD2 (6 bases). CDR1 is SEHNR, CDR2 FQNEAQ, per germline (reference sequence). The V gene lost 1 base and the J gene lost 0 bases, with 16 bases spanning the gap. The CDR3 is 18 residues long. CDR3 sequence (DNA): TGTGCCAGCAGCTTAGGTCGCGGGAACGATGTCTCCTACAATGAGCAGTTCTTC. This sequence encodes CASSLGRGNDVSYNEQFF.

The gene calls are TRBV5-1 and TRBJ1-2, with unresolved D. The V gene's germline CDR1 is SGHRS and CDR2 YFSETQ. The CDR3 has 12 amino acids. The V end lost 0 bases, the J end lost 8 bases, and 8 bases lay between the germline ends. The CDR3 coding sequence is TGCGCCAGCAGCTTGGGAGTCGGCGGCTACACCTTC. Translation: CASSLGVGGYTF.

V and J are TRBV4-1 and TRBJ1-4; TRBD1 matches at 7 bases. The J segment lost 0 bases and the V segment lost 7 bases, leaving 8 bases of the junction unmatched. Germline lookup yields CDR1 MGHRA and CDR2 YSYEKL. The CDR3 sequence is 16 residues long. CDR3 protein: CASTDRVGATNEKLFF. The CDR3 DNA is TGCGCCAGCACAGACAGGGTGGGGGCAACTAATGAAAAACTGTTTTTT.

This rearrangement joins TRBV7-9 to TRBJ2-7, with D possibly matching TRBD1 (6 bases). CDR1 is SEHNR, CDR2 FQNEAQ, per germline (reference sequence). V lost 5 bases to trimming and J lost 1 base, with 18 bases between them. This CDR3 contains 16 residues. The CDR3 sequence: CASSPMTGQGSYEQYF. CDR3 nucleotide sequence: TGTGCCAGCAGCCCAATGACGGGGCAGGGGTCCTACGAGCAGTACTTC.

The chain recombines TRBV5-1 with TRBJ2-1; 11 bases map to TRBD1. There are 16 residues in the CDR3. Losses at the gene ends were 4 bases for V and 4 bases for J; bases not matched to a gene: 7. Germline CDR1 is SGHRS and CDR2 is YFSETQ. CDR3 sequence: CASSTSGTGGYNEQFF. Here the CDR3 DNA reads TGCGCCAGCAGCACATCCGGGACAGGGGGATACAATGAGCAGTTCTTC.

The chain links TRBV7-9 to TRBJ1-2; D is ambiguous. The germline gives CDR1 SEHNR, CDR2 FQNEAQ (reference sequence). This CDR3 comprises 16 residues. V was trimmed by 4 bases and J by 4 bases, leaving 19 bases between them. The CDR3 region is CASSSSTREGIYGYTF. As DNA, the CDR3 is TGTGCCAGCAGCTCCTCCACTCGAGAGGGAATCTATGGCTACACCTTC.

To note about this clone: The sample holds other DNA sequences that translate to the same CDR3. The chain uses TRBV27 and TRBJ2-7; D is perhaps TRBD2 (6 bases). The CDR3 loop spans 14 amino acids. CDR1 and CDR2 (germline): MNHEY, SMNVEV (reference sequence). The V end was cut by 2 bases, the J end by 4 bases, with 12 bases between. The CDR3 here is CASSLAGGGYEQYF. As DNA, the CDR3 is TGTGCCAGCAGTTTAGCCGGGGGTGGGTACGAGCAGTACTTC.

This chain connects TRBV6-5 to TRBJ2-7, with a possible D match to TRBD1 (5 bases). Trimming removed 2 bases at V and 4 bases at J, with 12 bases between. CDR3 length: 14 residues. Germline loops: CDR1 MNHEY, CDR2 SVGAGI. CDR3 protein: CASSYVRDGYEQYF. The CDR3 region has the DNA TGTGCCAGCAGTTACGTCAGGGATGGGTACGAGCAGTACTTC.

This rearrangement joins TRBV27 to TRBJ2-7; tentative D call: TRBD1 (6 bases). The CDR3 is made up of 15 amino acids. The V gene lost 6 bases and the J gene lost 2 bases, with 17 bases spanning the gap. In germline, CDR1 is MNHEY, CDR2 SMNVEV (reference sequence). The CDR3 spells CASRTDRHHPYEQYF. As DNA, the CDR3 is TGTGCCAGCAGGACCGACAGGCACCACCCCTACGAGCAGTACTTC.

The chain recombines TRBV7-9 with TRBJ1-2, with 7 nucleotides matching TRBD1. The J segment lost 12 bases and the V segment lost 5 bases, leaving 9 bases of the junction unmatched. The V gene's germline CDR1 is SEHNR and CDR2 FQNEAQ (reference sequence). CDR3 length equals 12 residues. This CDR3 is CASSPQTGFHTF. The CDR3 coding sequence is TGTGCCAGCAGCCCGCAGACAGGGTTCCACACCTTC.

CDR3 region: CASSQVVAQSRGDYEQYF. The CDR3 nucleotides read TGCGCCAGCAGCCAAGTTGTAGCCCAATCCAGGGGAGACTACGAGCAGTACTTC. V and J are TRBV4-3 and TRBJ2-7; weak D call: TRBD1 (6 bases). The V end lost 1 base, the J end lost 3 bases, and 22 bases lay between the germline ends. The CDR3 extends over 18 amino acids. The germline CDR1 and CDR2 sequences are LGHNA and YSLEER.

V is TRBV5-1 and J is TRBJ2-3; 7 bases align to TRBD2. The length of the CDR3 is 16 residues. Germline V gives CDR1 SGHRS, CDR2 YFSETQ. Losses at the gene ends were 1 base for V and 0 bases for J; bases not matched to a gene: 5. The CDR3 DNA is TGCGCCAGCAGCTTGTCCCTAGCGGTAAGCACAGATACGCAGTATTTT. Its translation is CASSLSLAVSTDTQYF.

V usage is TRBV9 and J usage is TRBJ2-1, with D possibly TRBD2 on 6 matching bases. Trimming took 4 bases from V and 10 from J, leaving 15 bases between them. Germline V gene lookup returns CDR1 SGDLS and CDR2 YYNGEE. The CDR3 length is 13 residues. Here the CDR3 DNA reads TGTGCCAGCAGCCCCCGCGGGGTCCCGGAGCAGTTCTTC. It translates to CASSPRGVPEQFF.

The rearrangement joins TRBV30 to TRBJ1-2; D is undetermined. CDR3 length equals 15 residues. Germline-derived CDR1 and CDR2 are GTSNPN and SVGIG (reference sequence). V lost 0 bases and J lost 1, with 12 bases in between. For the CDR3, the DNA is TGTGCCTGGAGTGTGGGCCCGCCGGGTAACTATGGCTACACCTTC. Translating it yields CAWSVGPPGNYGYTF.

This chain joins TRBV18 and TRBJ2-5, with TRBD1 matching 9 bases. J was trimmed by 5 bases and V by 4 bases; bases with no gene match: 8. This CDR3 has 15 residues. CDR1 is KGHSH and CDR2 is LQKENI in the germline V gene. The CDR3 DNA reads as TGTGCCAGCTCACAGGGACAGGGAGTTCTTGAGACCCAGTACTTC. Translated, it gives CASSQGQGVLETQYF.

The CDR3 region has the DNA TGTGCCAGCAGTCGGAGCGGGACTACGGGCGAGCAGTACTTC. Translated: CASSRSGTTGEQYF. V and J are TRBV27 and TRBJ2-7, with TRBD2 identical over 7 bases. The trim removed 5 bases at V and 6 bases at J, leaving 10 bases unmatched. The germline gives CDR1 MNHEY, CDR2 SMNVEV (reference sequence). CDR3 length: 14 residues.

The gene calls are TRBV15 and TRBJ2-1; perhaps TRBD1 as D (5 bases). Germline V gives CDR1 LNHNV, CDR2 YYDKDF (reference sequence). V shed 0 bases and J shed 11 bases, with 17 bases lying between them. CDR3 length equals 15 residues. The CDR3 DNA sequence: TGTGCCACCAGCAGAGACGACAGTTCGGCTTTGAAGCAGTTCTTC. It codes for CATSRDDSSALKQFF. The full variable domain, rest sourced from reference TRBV15 and TRBJ2-1, is DAMVIQNPRYQVTQFGKPVTLSCSQTLNHNVMYWYQQKSSQAPKLLFHYYDKDFNNEADTPDNFQSRRPNTSFCFLDIRSPGLGDTAMYLCATSRDDSSALKQFFGPGTRLTVL.

V and J are TRBV19 and TRBJ2-5; 11 nucleotides align to TRBD1. Per germline, CDR1 LNHDA and CDR2 SQIVND (reference sequence). Trimming took 6 bases from V and 5 from J; bases not matched to a gene: 8. The CDR3 has 15 amino acids. This CDR3 reads CASSRRTGGQETQYF. CDR3 nucleotide sequence: TGTGCCAGTAGCAGGAGGACAGGGGGCCAGGAGACCCAGTACTTC.

The V call is TRBV2, the J call TRBJ2-5, with 7 bases matching TRBD1. The CDR3 contains 14 residues. Unmatched junction bases numbered 10, after V lost 6 bases and J lost 6 bases. From germline, CDR1 is SNHLY and CDR2 FYNNEI. CDR3 sequence: CASREKTGFQTQYF. Written as DNA, the CDR3 is TGTGCCAGCAGAGAAAAGACAGGGTTTCAGACCCAGTACTTC.

The chain couples TRBV15 to TRBJ2-1; TRBD2 aligns across 8 bases. The V gene's germline CDR1 is LNHNV and CDR2 YYDKDF (reference sequence). The CDR3 is 15 residues long. V lost 3 bases, J lost 7 bases, and 8 bases stayed unmatched. The CDR3 loop reads CATSSVAGSWNEQFF. The CDR3 bases are TGTGCCACCAGCAGTGTAGCGGGGAGTTGGAATGAGCAGTTCTTC.

V and J are TRBV7-2 and TRBJ2-7; TRBD2 matches at 8 bases. From germline, CDR1 is SGHTA and CDR2 FQGNSA. J gave up 3 bases and V 5 bases, and 9 bases lay outside the gene matches. This CDR3 contains 15 residues. CDR3 bases: TGTGCCAGCAGCAAGATCAATAGCGGGATCTACGAGCAGTACTTC. It codes for CASSKINSGIYEQYF.

V is TRBV29-1 and J is TRBJ2-1; 8 nucleotides agree with TRBD2. Trimming removed 4 bases from V and 7 bases from J; junction bases left unmatched: 6. CDR3 length: 13 residues. The germline CDR1 and CDR2 sequences are SQVTM and ANQGSEA. This CDR3 reads CSVVKRELNEQFF. Here the CDR3 DNA reads TGCAGCGTTGTCAAGCGGGAGTTGAATGAGCAGTTCTTC.

The chain carries TRBV7-3 and TRBJ2-5; 12 bases are a match to TRBD2. This CDR3 spans 15 amino acids. The V gene end was trimmed by 3 bases and the J gene end by 4 bases; junction bases not matched to a gene: 3. The germline gives CDR1 SGHTA, CDR2 FQGTGA. CDR3 DNA sequence: TGTGCCAGCAGCTTGACTAGCGGGAGTGGAGAGACCCAGTACTTC. Protein product: CASSLTSGSGETQYF.